This T cell receptor (beta chain) was found in a study of vaccination and CD4 T cells after COVID-19. Study-level points and caveats: Among convalescent patients, a median 86.3% of reactive clones emerged only after vaccination.

Sequencing of the DNA from cultured CD4+ T cells was carried out with the Oncomine TCR Beta short-read assay. Using its own MiXCR run on the PCR reads, TCRdb lists one record per CDR3 protein. Here the sample spans around 20,000 distinct CDR3 sequences, roughly 42% being singletons. A word on this clonotype: Antigen specificity is unknown.

Sample treatment: approximately nine-day PBMC culture with coronavirus spike peptide pools or control peptides (ViraFEST assay). Germline CDR1 LNHDA, CDR2 SQIVND (reference sequence). V shed 4 bases and J 2 bases; nucleotides not matched to a gene: 6. This CDR3 region has 15 residues. The chain carries TRBV19 and TRBJ2-3, with 7 bases aligning to TRBD1. This clonotype originated in a human donor who had recovered from COVID-19. This specimen was CD4+ T cells from blood, cultured in vitro, taken before SARS-CoV-2 vaccination. The CDR3 sequence: CASSTQTGFTDTQYF. The CDR3, as DNA: TGTGCCAGTAGTACTCAGACAGGGTTCACAGATACGCAGTATTTT.